This T cell receptor (beta chain) stems from a study of T cells in narcolepsy. Study as a whole: Healthy controls were enrolled alongside patients with narcolepsy type 1 or type 2.

Trimming removed 1 base at V and 5 bases at J, with 11 bases between. The length of the CDR3 is 15 residues. Per the germline V gene, CDR1 is LNHDA and CDR2 is SQIVND (reference sequence). This clone has more than one count but fewer than ten. Here immunoSEQ multiplex PCR was the method, and the copy in TCRdb shows in-frame clones only, minus some. The sample lists around 18,000 clones; 55% to 75% were seen once. Input material: CD45RA- memory CD8+ T cells from PBMCs. This TCR was recovered from a human donor with narcolepsy. V gene TRBV19 combines with J gene TRBJ1-4, with D tentatively TRBD1 (6 bases). The CDR3 spells CASSIVAGTNEKLFF. Written as DNA, the CDR3 is TGTGCCAGTAGTATAGTAGCAGGGACAAATGAAAAACTGTTTTTT.